Shown below are 9 T cell receptor beta chains from a single sample sequenced in a study of blood T cells in healthy people across ages. With a J-beta primer mix and a sample-barcoded 5' primer, a second PCR ran 7 to 11 cycles. Each CDR3 protein gets one entry after TCRdb re-called the 5' RACE reads with MiXCR. The sample yields hundreds of thousands of distinct CDR3 sequences, roughly 25% seen once. These data also featured in a second study, about T cells of mothers and their children.

Sequenced material: blood. The source of these receptors is a boy younger than 18 in good health.

The J gene is TRBJ2-5, the V gene TRBV7-9, with 7 positions matching TRBD2. This CDR3 is 13 amino acids long. The germline gives CDR1 SEHNR, CDR2 FQNEAQ (reference sequence). V dropped 10 bases and J dropped 4; count of bases not matched to a gene: 9. The DNA for the CDR3 is TGTGCCACCACGGGCGGGAGAGCAGAGACCCAGTACTTC. This translates into CATTGGRAETQYF.

This sequence joins TRBV11-2 and TRBJ2-2; TRBD2 agrees at 8 bases. Germline trimming cut 9 bases from V and 3 bases from J; bases unmatched to any gene: 12. The CDR3 has 16 residues. Germline V lookup: CDR1 SGHAT, CDR2 FQNNGV. The CDR3 loop is CASKAGGALYTGELFF. The CDR3, as DNA: TGTGCCAGTAAGGCCGGGGGGGCGTTGTACACCGGGGAGCTGTTTTTT.

This chain joins TRBV19 and TRBJ1-1; D not certain. Germline assignment: CDR1 LNHDA and CDR2 SQIVND (reference sequence). The CDR3 runs 17 residues. V gave up 3 bases and J gave up 1 base, with 18 bases separating them. CDR3 sequence: CASSIPARGRWNTEAFF. The CDR3 region has the DNA TGTGCCAGTAGTATCCCCGCACGAGGTCGATGGAACACTGAAGCTTTCTTT.

As DNA, the CDR3 is TGTGCCAGCATCTCTAGCGGGATCCCTTCCTACAATGAGCAGTTCTTC. Its translation is CASISSGIPSYNEQFF. The chain is built from TRBV27 and TRBJ2-5; TRBD2 agrees at 9 bases. Judging by the DNA end, TRBJ2-1 fits better; the J call may be wrong. Per the germline V gene, CDR1 is MNHEY and CDR2 is SMNVEV (reference sequence). The CDR3 contains 16 residues.

In its sample, this clonotype was seen many times. The chain is built from TRBV29-1 and TRBJ2-7; the D call may be TRBD1 or TRBD2 (5 bases each). Germline V gene sequence: CDR1 SQVTM, CDR2 ANQGSEA. The V end lost 6 bases, the J end lost 0 bases, and 12 bases lay between the germline ends. The CDR3 totals 13 residues. This CDR3 reads CSVGRPNSYEQYF. For the CDR3, the DNA is TGCAGCGTGGGACGGCCAAACTCCTACGAGCAGTACTTC.

This clonotype was counted a single time. Mismatch with germline at one junction end may stem from a read error. This sequence joins TRBV15 and TRBJ1-5; D ambiguous. Per germline, CDR1 LNHNV and CDR2 YYDKDF (reference sequence). The CDR3 is 9 amino acids. The CDR3 region is CATSRVTPF. CDR3 DNA: TGTGCCACCAGCAGAGTAACCCCTTTT.

The V gene is TRBV12-3 or TRBV12-4, the J gene TRBJ2-7, with 8 bases identical to TRBD2. Judging by the DNA end, TRBJ2-5 fits better; the J call may be wrong. The CDR3 sequence is 15 residues long. Written as DNA, the CDR3 is TGTGCCAGCAGTCAATCGACTAGCGCCCAAGAGACCCAGTACTTC. Protein: CASSQSTSAQETQYF.

V gene TRBV29-1 combines with J gene TRBJ1-5, with a weak D call TRBD1 (6 bases). Trimming shortened V by 4 bases and J by 7 bases, and 14 bases separated the two germline ends. Germline CDR1 SQVTM, CDR2 ANQGSEA. The CDR3 has 13 residues. CDR3 in DNA: TGCAGCGTTGGGACAGCCGGCGACCAGCCCCAGCATTTT. It is translated as CSVGTAGDQPQHF.

V and J are TRBV4-1 and TRBJ2-7; D remains unclear. The CDR3 runs to 14 residues. V lost 4 bases and J lost 3, with 13 bases in between. The germline gives CDR1 MGHRA, CDR2 YSYEKL. For the CDR3, the DNA is TGCGCCAGCAGCCCTGCTGGGGATGACTACGAGCAGTACTTC. This encodes CASSPAGDDYEQYF.